This T cell receptor beta chain was identified in a study of vaccination and CD4 T cells after COVID-19. Background on the study: Each person enrolled got two BNT162b2 or mRNA-1273 vaccine doses. The stimulus for the cells was overlapping spike peptides derived from SARS-CoV-2, HCoV-NL63, HCoV-OC43 and HCoV-229E.

On this clonotype itself: Its target is not known.

At the Johns Hopkins FTIC core, DNA taken from cultured CD4+ T cells was sequenced by way of the Oncomine TCR Beta short-read assay. The genomic DNA was obtained from cultured CD4+ T cells by extraction with the QIAamp micro DNA kit. TCRdb reprocessed the PCR reads with MiXCR, giving one entry per CDR3 protein. Of over 15,000 distinct CDR3 sequences in the sample, under 45% were seen once. Treatment given: approximately 10-day PBMC culture with coronavirus spike peptide pools or control peptides (ViraFEST assay). Trimming pared 1 base from V and 4 bases from J, leaving 13 bases between. The CDR3 loop spans 15 amino acids. Germline CDR1 and CDR2: LNHDA and SQIVND (reference sequence).

The source is a human donor who had recovered from COVID-19. The chain is built from TRBV19 and TRBJ1-1; a possible D gene is TRBD1 (5 bases). This specimen consisted of CD4+ T cells from blood, cultured in vitro, obtained before SARS-CoV-2 vaccination. The CDR3 nucleotides read TGTGCCAGTAGTATAGTACGGGACGGGAGCACTGAAGCTTTCTTT. It is translated as CASSIVRDGSTEAFF.